This T cell receptor beta chain emerged from a study of glioma-infiltrating T cells after dendritic cell vaccination. TCRB CDR3 was amplified from 2 ug genomic DNA or less. Measured with immunoSEQ multiplex PCR; TCRdb has only the in-frame clones, and not every one. In the table there are over 80,000 clones, 80% to 90% of which are singletons. General study findings and limits: Longer survival after dendritic cell vaccination followed higher pretreatment TIL content. TCR clonality showed no direct relationship with survival.

No glioblastoma patient carried an isocitrate dehydrogenase mutation. Concerning this clone itself: Its target is unknown.

The V gene's germline CDR1 is GTSNPN and CDR2 SVGIG (reference sequence). The CDR3 loop spans 14 amino acids. V lost 4 bases and J lost 10, with 22 bases in between. This sequence joins TRBV30 and TRBJ1-1; D gene unclear. This TCR derives from a human donor with glioblastoma. The source material was blood, sampled before dendritic cell vaccination. CDR3 region: CAWTGGGPGWGAFF. The CDR3 DNA reads TGTGCCTGGACCGGAGGAGGACCTGGATGGGGAGCTTTCTTT.